The rows below give T cell receptor beta chains drawn from one sample of a study of blood T cell repertoires in COVID-19. TCRdb's copy holds only in-frame clones and misses some; the assay was immunoSEQ multiplex PCR. The sample has 65,000 to 90,000 clones; approximately 76% are singletons. The sample comprised peripheral blood. These TCRs come from a man aged 65 to 85 with active or convalescent COVID-19. The CDR3 runs from the conserved cysteine through the conserved F or W. A D gene is named only where the DNA matches it firmly. A clone size is listed for some rows: how often the clone was seen (once, few, many), or a class if it is expanded.

CDR3 length	V gene	clone size	D gene	J gene	CDR3 DNA	CDR3 protein
14	TRBV19	NA	NA	TRBJ1-3	TGTGCCAGTACGGAAGGGAGCTCTGGAAACACCATATATTTT	CASTEGSSGNTIYF
14	TRBV28	NA	NA	TRBJ2-7	TGTGCCAGCACGACCGGGACAACTACCTACGAGCAGTACTTC	CASTTGTTTYEQYF
16	TRBV15	NA	TRBD2	TRBJ2-3	TGTGCCACCAGCCTAAGTAGCGGGGTGCGAACAGATACGCAGTATTTT	CATSLSSGVRTDTQYF
10	TRBV25-1	NA	NA	TRBJ1-5	TGTGCCAAGCGGTATCAGCCCCAGCATTTT	CAKRYQPQHF
14	TRBV28	NA	TRBD1	TRBJ1-2	TGTGCCAGCCTTGAAGGGACAGGGGGAAACGGCTACACCTTC	CASLEGTGGNGYTF
13	TRBV5-1	NA	NA	TRBJ1-2	TGCGCCAGCAGCTTATCGGGGGAGGGAGAGAGCACCTTC	CASSLSGEGESTF
14	TRBV19	NA	TRBD1	TRBJ1-2	TGTGCCAGTAGTGGGACAGGTGGGGACTATGGCTACACCTTC	CASSGTGGDYGYTF
15	TRBV11-2	NA	NA	TRBJ1-3	TGTGCCAGCAGCTCTTCGTCCAGGGCTGGAAACACCATATATTTT	CASSSSSRAGNTIYF
11	TRBV7-9	NA	NA	TRBJ2-1	TGTGCCAGCAGCTTGCTGGCTGAGCAGTTCTTC	CASSLLAEQFF
15	TRBV3-1/TRBV3-2	NA	NA	TRBJ1-5	TGTGCCAGCAGCCAGATGGCTCCCGGGATCAGCCCCCAGCATTTT	CASSQMAPGISPQHF
13	TRBV7-3	NA	NA	TRBJ2-2	TGTGCCAGCAGCGAGCTACACACCGGGGAGCTGTTTTTT	CASSELHTGELFF
16	TRBV28	NA	NA	TRBJ1-1	TGTGCCAGCAGTTCAAATCCTGACAGCCTTTGGCGGGGAGCTTTCTTT	CASSSNPDSLWRGAFF
13	TRBV30	NA	NA	TRBJ2-2	TGTGCCTGGAGCCCAAAGGGGACCGGGGAGCTGTTTTTT	CAWSPKGTGELFF
14	TRBV5-1	once	TRBD1	TRBJ1-1	TGCGCCAGCAGCTTGAGGACAGGGAACACTGAAGCTTTCTTT	CASSLRTGNTEAFF
15	TRBV6-5	NA	NA	TRBJ2-7	TGTGCCAGCAGTTACTCGGACAGACGGACTTTGAAGCAGTACTTC	CASSYSDRRTLKQYF
16	TRBV29-1	once	NA	TRBJ1-4	TGCAGCGTTGAAGCGATGGCAGGAGGGCTCAATGAAAAACTGTTTTTT	CSVEAMAGGLNEKLFF
16	TRBV9	NA	NA	TRBJ1-4	TGTGCCAGCAGCCCTCAAGCCCGGGGGACTAATGAAAAACTGTTTTTT	CASSPQARGTNEKLFF
14	TRBV5-1	NA	TRBD2	TRBJ2-5	TGCGCCAGCAGCTTGGCAGCGGGGGCAGAGACCCAGTACTTC	CASSLAAGAETQYF
13	TRBV7-9	NA	NA	TRBJ2-6	TGTGCCAGCGCAGATCCCGGGGCCAACGTCCTGACTTTC	CASADPGANVLTF
15	TRBV30	once	TRBD1	TRBJ1-4	TGTGCCTGGAGTGCCGTCAGGGGGCGAGGTGAAAAACTGTTTTTT	CAWSAVRGRGEKLFF
13	TRBV28	NA	NA	TRBJ1-2	TGTGCCAGCAGTTTCTCCGGAGGCTATGGCTACACCTTC	CASSFSGGYGYTF
14	TRBV6-6	NA	NA	TRBJ1-6	TGTGCCAGCAGTCTAGGGGTTTCGAATTCACCCCTCCACTTT	CASSLGVSNSPLHF
16	TRBV5-5	NA	TRBD2	TRBJ2-5	TGTGCCAGCAGCTTCATTAGCGGGGGGGCGGATGAGACCCAGTACTTC	CASSFISGGADETQYF
14	TRBV18	NA	NA	TRBJ1-4	TGTGCCAGCTCACCGGGGGGAACCGGTGAAAAACTGTTTTTT	CASSPGGTGEKLFF
15	TRBV2	NA	NA	TRBJ1-3	TGTGCCAGCAGTGTCCAGGTTACCTCTGGAAACACCATATATTTT	CASSVQVTSGNTIYF
16	TRBV19	NA	NA	TRBJ1-5	TGTGCCAGTAGTATCTCCAATGGGGGGTGGGTTCAGCCCCAGCATTTT	CASSISNGGWVQPQHF
15	TRBV6-5	NA	TRBD1	TRBJ1-3	TGTGCCAGCACCCAAACAGGGGGATCTGGAAACACCATATATTTT	CASTQTGGSGNTIYF
15	TRBV5-5	NA	TRBD2	TRBJ2-1	TGTGCCAGCAGCCTAACTAGCGGGGGCCACAATGAGCAGTTCTTC	CASSLTSGGHNEQFF
13	TRBV3-1/TRBV3-2	NA	NA	TRBJ1-2	TGTGCCAGCAGTTTACAGGTCAGCTATGGCTACACCTTC	CASSLQVSYGYTF
15	TRBV18	NA	TRBD2	TRBJ2-7	TGTGCCAGCTCACCGACAGCGGGGGGGCCCAACGAGCAGTACTTC	CASSPTAGGPNEQYF
12	TRBV12-5	NA	NA	TRBJ1-3	TGTGCTAGTGGTTTTATCTCGAACACCATATATTTT	CASGFISNTIYF
11	TRBV6-2/TRBV6-3	NA	NA	TRBJ2-3	TGTGCCAGCAGTCAATTAGATACGCAGTATTTT	CASSQLDTQYF
16	TRBV4-2	NA	TRBD1	TRBJ1-1	TGTGCCAGCAGCCAACAGACAGGGGGGTTGAACACTGAAGCTTTCTTT	CASSQQTGGLNTEAFF
11	TRBV29-1	NA	NA	TRBJ2-7	TGCAGCGTTGGTGACAACTACGAGCAGTACTTC	CSVGDNYEQYF
16	TRBV28	NA	TRBD1	TRBJ1-6	TGTGCCAGCAGAGCCTTTAGTGGGACAGTTTTATCACCCCTCCACTTT	CASRAFSGTVLSPLHF
15	TRBV19	once	TRBD1	TRBJ1-5	TGTGCCAGTACCTCCCATACAGGGGGCGGTCAGCCCCAGCATTTT	CASTSHTGGGQPQHF
15	TRBV12-5	NA	NA	TRBJ1-6	TGTGCTAGTGGTTGGAGGTCCACACCCAATTCACCCCTCCACTTT	CASGWRSTPNSPLHF
16	TRBV5-6	NA	NA	TRBJ1-3	TGTGCCAGCAGCCTGGGATCAGGTTCTTCAGGAAACACCATATATTTT	CASSLGSGSSGNTIYF
15	TRBV7-2	NA	NA	TRBJ2-3	TGTGCCAGCAGCTCGGGGGGCCTGGGACGAGATACGCAGTATTTT	CASSSGGLGRDTQYF
15	TRBV6-5	NA	TRBD1	TRBJ1-4	TGTGCCAGCAGTCCCGGGACAGGGGAAAATGAAAAACTGTTTTTT	CASSPGTGENEKLFF
15	TRBV6-5	NA	NA	TRBJ1-2	TGTGCTAGCAGCCAAGAGCGGGACGCTGTCTTTGGCTACACCTTC	CASSQERDAVFGYTF
13	TRBV12-3/TRBV12-4	many	NA	TRBJ1-6	TGTGCCAGCAGTTTAGGAGAGAATTCACCCCTCCACTTT	CASSLGENSPLHF
12	TRBV7-9	NA	TRBD1	TRBJ1-1	TGTGCCAGCAGCTTAGTGGACAGGGAAGCTTTCTTT	CASSLVDREAFF
16	TRBV30	NA	TRBD1	TRBJ1-1	TGTGCCTGGAGTCTCCGCCGTAGGACAGGGAGAACTGAAGCTTTCTTT	CAWSLRRRTGRTEAFF
13	TRBV29-1	NA	TRBD1	TRBJ1-2	TGCAGCGTTGAACCCGACAGGGTTTATGGCTACACCTTC	CSVEPDRVYGYTF
15	TRBV27	NA	NA	TRBJ2-5	TGTGCCAGCAGTTTATCGGATTTCAGGGGAGAGACCCAGTACTTC	CASSLSDFRGETQYF
13	TRBV12-3/TRBV12-4	NA	NA	TRBJ2-7	TGTGCCAGCAGTTTTAGTACCGCCGACGAGCAGTACTTC	CASSFSTADEQYF
16	TRBV11-2	NA	NA	TRBJ2-4	TGTGCCAGCAGCTTGCGGGGAGCCAACTACAAAAACATTCAGTACTTC	CASSLRGANYKNIQYF
15	TRBV29-1	NA	NA	TRBJ2-1	TGCAGCGGAAAGACGGGGGGCAGTGCCTACAATGAGCAGTTCTTC	CSGKTGGSAYNEQFF
13	TRBV2	few	NA	TRBJ1-4	TGTGCCAGCAGTTCTGGAGTGGATGAAAAACTGTTTTTT	CASSSGVDEKLFF